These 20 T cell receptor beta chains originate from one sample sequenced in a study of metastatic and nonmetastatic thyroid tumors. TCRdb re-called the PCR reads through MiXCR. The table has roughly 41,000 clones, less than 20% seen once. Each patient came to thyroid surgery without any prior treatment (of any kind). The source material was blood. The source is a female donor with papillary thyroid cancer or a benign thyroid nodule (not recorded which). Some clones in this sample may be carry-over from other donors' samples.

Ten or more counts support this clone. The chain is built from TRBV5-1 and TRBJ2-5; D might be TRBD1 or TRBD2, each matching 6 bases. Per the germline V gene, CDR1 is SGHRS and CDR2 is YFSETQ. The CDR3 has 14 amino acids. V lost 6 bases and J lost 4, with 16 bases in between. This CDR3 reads CASTEAGGRETQYF. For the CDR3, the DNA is TGCGCCAGCACCGAGGCTGGGGGGCGAGAGACCCAGTACTTC.

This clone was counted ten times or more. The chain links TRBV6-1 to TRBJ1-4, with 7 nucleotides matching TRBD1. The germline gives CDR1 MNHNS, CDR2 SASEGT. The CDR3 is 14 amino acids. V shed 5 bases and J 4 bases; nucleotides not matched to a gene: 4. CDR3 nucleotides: TGTGCCAGCAGTCACGGGACAGATAATGAAAAACTGTTTTTT. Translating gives CASSHGTDNEKLFF.

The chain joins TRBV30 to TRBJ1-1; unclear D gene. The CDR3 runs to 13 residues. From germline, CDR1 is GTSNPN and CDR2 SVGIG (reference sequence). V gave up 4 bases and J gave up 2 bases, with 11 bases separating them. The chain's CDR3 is CAWTSGFNTEAFF. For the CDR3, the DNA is TGTGCCTGGACCTCCGGATTTAACACTGAAGCTTTCTTT. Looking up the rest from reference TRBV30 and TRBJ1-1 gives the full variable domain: SQTIHQWPATLVQPVGSPLSLECTVEGTSNPNLYWYRQAAGRGLQLLFYSVGIGQISSEVPQNLSASRPQDRQFILSSKKLLLSDSGFYLCAWTSGFNTEAFFGQGTRLTVV.

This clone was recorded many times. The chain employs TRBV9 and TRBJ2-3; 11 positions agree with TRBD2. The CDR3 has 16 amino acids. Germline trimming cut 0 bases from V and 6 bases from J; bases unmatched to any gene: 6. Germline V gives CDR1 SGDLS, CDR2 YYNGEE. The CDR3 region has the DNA TGTGCCAGCAGCGTAGCGTTAGCGGGGGGGATGGATACGCAGTATTTT. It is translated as CASSVALAGGMDTQYF.

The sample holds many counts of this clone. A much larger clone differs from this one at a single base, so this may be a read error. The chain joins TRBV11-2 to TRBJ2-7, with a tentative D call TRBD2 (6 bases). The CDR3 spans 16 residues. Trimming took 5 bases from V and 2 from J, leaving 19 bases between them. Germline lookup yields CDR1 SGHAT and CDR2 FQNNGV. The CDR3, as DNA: TGTGCCAGCAGCACCCCCCCCCTAGCGAGCGCCTACGAGCAGTACTTC. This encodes CASSTPPLASAYEQYF.

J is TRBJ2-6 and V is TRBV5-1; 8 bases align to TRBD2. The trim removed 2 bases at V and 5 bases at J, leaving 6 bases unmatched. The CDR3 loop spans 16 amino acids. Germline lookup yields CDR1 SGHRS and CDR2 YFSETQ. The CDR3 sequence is CASSFAGGAWANVLTF. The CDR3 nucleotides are TGCGCCAGCAGCTTTGCGGGGGGCGCTTGGGCCAACGTCCTGACTTTC.

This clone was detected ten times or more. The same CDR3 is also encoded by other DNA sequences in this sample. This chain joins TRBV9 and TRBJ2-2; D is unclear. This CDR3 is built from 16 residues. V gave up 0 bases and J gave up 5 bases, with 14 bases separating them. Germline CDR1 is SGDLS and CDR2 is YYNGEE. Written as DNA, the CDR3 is TGTGCCAGCAGCGTAGGGTCAGGTTTAGGTACCGGGGAGCTGTTTTTT. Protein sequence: CASSVGSGLGTGELFF.

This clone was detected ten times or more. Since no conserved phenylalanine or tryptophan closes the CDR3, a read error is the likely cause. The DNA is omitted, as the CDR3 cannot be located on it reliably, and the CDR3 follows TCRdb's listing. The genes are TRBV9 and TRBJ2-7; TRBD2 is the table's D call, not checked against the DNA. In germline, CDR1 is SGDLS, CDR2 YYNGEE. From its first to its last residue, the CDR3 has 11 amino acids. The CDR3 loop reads CASSPYWRDFS.

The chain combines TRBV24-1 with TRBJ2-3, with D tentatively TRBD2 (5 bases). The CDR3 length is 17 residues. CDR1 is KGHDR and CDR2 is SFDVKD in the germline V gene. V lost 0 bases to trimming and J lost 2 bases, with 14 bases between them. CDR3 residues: CATSDLRGKSTTDTQYF. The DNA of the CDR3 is TGTGCCACCAGTGATTTGCGGGGAAAGTCCACCACAGATACGCAGTATTTT.

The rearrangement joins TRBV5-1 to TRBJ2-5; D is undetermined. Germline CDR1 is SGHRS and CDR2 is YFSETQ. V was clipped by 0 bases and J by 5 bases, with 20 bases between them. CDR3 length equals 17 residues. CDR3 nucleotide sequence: TGCGCCAGCAGCTTGGAGGGTACTCCACGTTATTGGGAGACCCAGTACTTC. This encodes CASSLEGTPRYWETQYF.

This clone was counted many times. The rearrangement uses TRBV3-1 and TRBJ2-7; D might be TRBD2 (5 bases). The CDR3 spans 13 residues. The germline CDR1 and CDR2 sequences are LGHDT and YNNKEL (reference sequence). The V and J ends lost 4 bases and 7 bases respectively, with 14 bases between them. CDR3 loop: CASSPNGLAEQYF. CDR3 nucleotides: TGTGCCAGCAGCCCGAACGGACTTGCGGAGCAGTACTTC.

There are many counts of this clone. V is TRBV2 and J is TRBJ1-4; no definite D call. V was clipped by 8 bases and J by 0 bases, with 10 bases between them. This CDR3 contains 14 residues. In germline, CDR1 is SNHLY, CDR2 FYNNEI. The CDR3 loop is CASWEGATNEKLFF. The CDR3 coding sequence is TGTGCCAGCTGGGAGGGTGCAACTAATGAAAAACTGTTTTTT.

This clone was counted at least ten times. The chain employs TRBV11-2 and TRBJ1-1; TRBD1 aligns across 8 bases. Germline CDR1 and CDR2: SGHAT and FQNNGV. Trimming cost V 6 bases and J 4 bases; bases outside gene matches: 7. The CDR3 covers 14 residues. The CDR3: CASREYRGGTEAFF. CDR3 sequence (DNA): TGTGCCAGCAGGGAATACAGGGGGGGCACTGAAGCTTTCTTT.

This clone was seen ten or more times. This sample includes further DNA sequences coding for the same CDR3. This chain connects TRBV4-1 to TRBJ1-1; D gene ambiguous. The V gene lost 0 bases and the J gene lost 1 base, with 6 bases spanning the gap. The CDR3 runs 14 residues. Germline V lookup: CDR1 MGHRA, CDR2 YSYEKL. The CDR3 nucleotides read TGCGCCAGCAGCCAAGATTCGGGGAACACTGAAGCTTTCTTT. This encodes CASSQDSGNTEAFF.

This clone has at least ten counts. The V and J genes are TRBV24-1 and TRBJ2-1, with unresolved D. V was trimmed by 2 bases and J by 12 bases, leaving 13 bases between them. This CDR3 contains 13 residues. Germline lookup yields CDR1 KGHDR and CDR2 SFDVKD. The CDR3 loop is CATSDSRPTLQFF. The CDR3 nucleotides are TGTGCCACCAGTGATTCTCGACCGACACTGCAGTTCTTC.

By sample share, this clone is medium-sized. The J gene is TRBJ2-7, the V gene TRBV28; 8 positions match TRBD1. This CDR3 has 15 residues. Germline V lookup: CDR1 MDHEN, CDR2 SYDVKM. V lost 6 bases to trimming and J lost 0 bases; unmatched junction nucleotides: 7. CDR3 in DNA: TGTGCCAGCAGCCCGCAGGGGGCAGGCTCCTACGAGCAGTACTTC. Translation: CASSPQGAGSYEQYF.

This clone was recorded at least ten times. DNA of the CDR3: TGTGCCTGGAGTGTAGGGGTCAGAGACTATGGCTACACCTTC. Its protein is CAWSVGVRDYGYTF. J is TRBJ1-2 and V is TRBV30; possibly TRBD1 for D (5 bases). The V gene lost 0 bases and the J gene lost 3 bases, with 11 bases spanning the gap. CDR3 length: 14 residues. Germline V lookup: CDR1 GTSNPN, CDR2 SVGIG (reference sequence).

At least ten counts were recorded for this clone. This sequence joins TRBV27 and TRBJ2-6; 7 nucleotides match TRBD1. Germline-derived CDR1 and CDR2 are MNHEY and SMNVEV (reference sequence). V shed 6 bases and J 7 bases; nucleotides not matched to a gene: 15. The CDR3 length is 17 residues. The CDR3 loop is CASSSSTQGPRANVLTF. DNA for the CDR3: TGTGCCAGCAGCTCTTCCACACAGGGGCCAAGAGCCAACGTCCTGACTTTC.

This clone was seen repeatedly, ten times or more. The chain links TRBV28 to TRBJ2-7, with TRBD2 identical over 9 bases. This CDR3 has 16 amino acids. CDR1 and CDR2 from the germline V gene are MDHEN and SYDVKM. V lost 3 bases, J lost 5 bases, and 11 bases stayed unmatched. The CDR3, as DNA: TGTGCCAGCAGTTTCCCGTCAACTCGGACTAGCGACGAGCAGTACTTC. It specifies CASSFPSTRTSDEQYF.

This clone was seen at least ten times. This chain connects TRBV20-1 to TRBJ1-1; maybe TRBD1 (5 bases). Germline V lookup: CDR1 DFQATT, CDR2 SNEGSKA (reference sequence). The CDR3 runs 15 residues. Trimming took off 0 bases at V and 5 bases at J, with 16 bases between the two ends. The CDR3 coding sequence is TGCAGTGCTAGAGATGAGGGCCAGGGAAGGACTGAAGCTTTCTTT. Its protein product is CSARDEGQGRTEAFF.